Below, one TCR beta chain is given with its context. The target of this receptor is not known. Per-base qualities were not stored, and no clone one base away is much larger. CDR1 and CDR2, per the germline V gene (reference sequence), are LNHNV and YYDKDF. Inclusive of the bounding cysteine and phenylalanine, the CDR3 is 14 residues long. The entry retains the CDR3 DNA only, 42 bases that are in frame from base 1. V sheds 1 base and J sheds 2 bases, leaving 7 bases between their ends. Genomic DNA was isolated using the Qiagen DNeasy kit from unsorted PBMCs as well as from negatively selected CD4+ and CD8+ fractions. TCR beta CDR3 regions were subjected to amplification by immunoSEQ multiplex PCR with primers that anneal to V and J segments. A synthetic immune receptor repertoire was used to minimize amplification bias, and any remaining bias was removed computationally after sequencing. The authors' analysis ran thus. Repertoire diversity was quantified as the Shannon entropy index using custom Python scripts. Unsorted, CD4+ and CD8+ repertoires were analyzed separately, except in combined analyses where CD4+ and CD8+ sequences were merged in silico. Clonal expansion was defined as at least a 2-fold frequency increase after treatment relative to C1D1, with a pseudocount of 0.5 for undetected baseline clones. Clones with 0 or 1 copy at C1D1 were defined as singleton clones, while clones with 2 or more copies were defined as non-singleton clones. Clones expanded in unsorted samples were labelled as CD4+, CD8+ or unknown by matching protein sequences in sorted samples from the same patient. Wilcoxon tests on paired samples were used to test changes in diversity from C1D1 to C4D1. TCRdb stores this immuneACCESS table with in-frame sequences only. Part of the clones is absent; in the studies checked, under half of the shortfall reflects unresolved V genes, and no reason is known for the rest. From that table come the V and J calls and clone size; the DNA was used to work out D and trimming. This sample holds fewer than 25,000 clones; approximately 68% were observed only once. The ten largest clonotypes hold roughly 30% of the sample.

Read against the paper, the sample's time point label means: cycle 4 day 1 (C4D1), after more than five weeks of nivolumab. All trial patients had relapsed after autologous stem cell transplantation, with cohorts A, B and C differing in prior brentuximab vedotin exposure. The trial cohort comprised 60 or so patients with relapsed/refractory classical Hodgkin lymphoma whose best overall responses were complete response, partial response or progressive disease. Single-agent nivolumab was administered to trial patients in the multi-cohort phase II CheckMate 205 trial. Best overall response was determined by an independent review committee according to the 2007 International Working Group response criteria. Trial PBMCs were collected immediately before nivolumab initiation (C1D1) and during therapy at cycle 2 day 1 and cycle 4 day 1. After peripheral blood was drawn into 8 mL Vacutainer Cell Preparation Tubes, PBMCs were isolated by centrifugation and then cryopreserved.

This record comes from a study of PD-1 blockade in classical Hodgkin lymphoma (dated by TCRdb to 2020 to 2021). Regarding the complete study: Nivolumab dosing was 3 mg/kg intravenously every 2 weeks, continuing until either disease progression or unacceptable toxicity. The study used CyTOF and TCR beta sequencing to define a peripheral blood immune signature of response to PD-1 blockade in classical Hodgkin lymphoma.

What the study reported, not specific to this receptor: Baseline diversity similar to that of newly diagnosed patients was observed in trial patients achieving complete response, whereas significantly lower diversity was observed in partial responders and progressors. Diversity was lower in patients who began nivolumab less than 1 year after ASCT, so these patients were left out of later analyses to avoid confounding by immune reconstitution. A significant rise by C4D1 was seen in CD4+ but not CD8+ TCR diversity (p=0.0027 vs p=0.16), with the rise being most apparent in complete responders (p=0.02). The study was restricted to a single clinical trial cohort, and the causes of repertoire differences, possibly disease activity or prior therapy, were left undefined. Baseline TCR diversity was reported as lower in newly diagnosed patients than in healthy donors, and lower still in relapsed/refractory patients.

This clonotype was sampled from a human donor with classical Hodgkin lymphoma. The sample in question was peripheral blood mononuclear cells (PBMCs), obtained before the fourth cycle of nivolumab. The rearranged segments are TRBV15 and TRBJ2-3; the D gene lacks a confident call. This receptor has the CDR3 CATSRVRDTDTQYF. The DNA reads as follows: TGTGCCACCAGCAGAGTTAGGGACACAGATACGCAGTATTTT.